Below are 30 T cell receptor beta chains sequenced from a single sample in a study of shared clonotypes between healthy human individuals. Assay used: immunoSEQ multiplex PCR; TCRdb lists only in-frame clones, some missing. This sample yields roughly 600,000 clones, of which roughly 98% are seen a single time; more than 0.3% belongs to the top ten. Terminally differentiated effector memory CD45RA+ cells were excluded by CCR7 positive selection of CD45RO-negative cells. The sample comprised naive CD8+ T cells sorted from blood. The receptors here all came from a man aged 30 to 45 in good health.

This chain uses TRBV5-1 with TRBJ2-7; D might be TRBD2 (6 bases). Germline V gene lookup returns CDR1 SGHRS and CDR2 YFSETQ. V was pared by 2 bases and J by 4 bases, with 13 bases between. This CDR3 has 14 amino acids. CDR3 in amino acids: CASSFSGVEYEQYF. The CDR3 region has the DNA TGCGCCAGCAGCTTTTCGGGGGTAGAATACGAGCAGTACTTC.

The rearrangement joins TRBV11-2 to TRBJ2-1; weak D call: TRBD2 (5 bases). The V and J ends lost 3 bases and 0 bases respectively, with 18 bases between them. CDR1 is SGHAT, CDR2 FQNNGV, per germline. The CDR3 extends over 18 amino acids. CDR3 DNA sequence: TGTGCCAGCAGCTTCAGCTTAGGGAGTCTAGGCTCCTACAATGAGCAGTTCTTC. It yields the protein CASSFSLGSLGSYNEQFF.

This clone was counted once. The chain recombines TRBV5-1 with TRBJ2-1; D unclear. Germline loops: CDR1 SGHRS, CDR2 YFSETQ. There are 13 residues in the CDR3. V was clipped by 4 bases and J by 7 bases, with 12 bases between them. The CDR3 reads CASSVGFRNEQFF. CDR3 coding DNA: TGCGCCAGCAGCGTTGGTTTCCGAAATGAGCAGTTCTTC.

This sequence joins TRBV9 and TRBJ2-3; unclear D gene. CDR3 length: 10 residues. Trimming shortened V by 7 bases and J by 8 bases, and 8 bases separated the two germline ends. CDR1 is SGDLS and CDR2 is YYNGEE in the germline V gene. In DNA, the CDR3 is TGTGCCAGCGGAGTTGGTACGCAGTATTTT. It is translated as CASGVGTQYF.

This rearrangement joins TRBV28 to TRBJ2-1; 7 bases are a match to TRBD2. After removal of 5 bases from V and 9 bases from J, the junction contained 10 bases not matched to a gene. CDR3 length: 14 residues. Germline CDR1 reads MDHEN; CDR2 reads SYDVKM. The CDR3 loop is CASSPIRTSFEQFF. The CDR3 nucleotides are TGTGCCAGCAGTCCTATTCGGACTAGTTTTGAGCAGTTCTTC.

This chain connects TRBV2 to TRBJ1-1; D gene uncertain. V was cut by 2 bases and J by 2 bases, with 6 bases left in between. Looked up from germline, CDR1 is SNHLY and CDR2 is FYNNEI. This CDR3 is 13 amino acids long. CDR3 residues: CASSELYNTEAFF. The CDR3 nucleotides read TGTGCCAGCAGTGAATTGTATAACACTGAAGCTTTCTTT.

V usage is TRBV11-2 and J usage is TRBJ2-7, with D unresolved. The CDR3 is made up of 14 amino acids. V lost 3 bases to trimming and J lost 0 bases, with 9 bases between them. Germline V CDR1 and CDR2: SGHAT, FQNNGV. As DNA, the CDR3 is TGTGCCAGCAGCTTCGATCGGTTCTCCTACGAGCAGTACTTC. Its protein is CASSFDRFSYEQYF.

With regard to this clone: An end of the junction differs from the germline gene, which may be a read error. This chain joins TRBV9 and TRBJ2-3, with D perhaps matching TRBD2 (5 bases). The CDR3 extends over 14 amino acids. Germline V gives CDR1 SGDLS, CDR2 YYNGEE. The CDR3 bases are TGTGCCAGTAGCGAGGCGGTACTCACAGATACGCAGTATTTT. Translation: CASSEAVLTDTQYF. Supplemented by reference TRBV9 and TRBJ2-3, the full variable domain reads DSGVTQTPKHLITATGQRVTLRCSPRSGDLSVYWYQQSLDQGLQFLIQYYNGEERAKGNILERFSAQQFPDLHSELNLSSLELGDSALYFCASSEAVLTDTQYFGPGTRLTVL.

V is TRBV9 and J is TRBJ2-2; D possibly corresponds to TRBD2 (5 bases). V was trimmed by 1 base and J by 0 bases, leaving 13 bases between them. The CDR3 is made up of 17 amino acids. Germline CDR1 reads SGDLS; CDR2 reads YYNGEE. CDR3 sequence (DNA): TGTGCCAGCAGCGTAAGAGCGGATAAGCCGAACACCGGGGAGCTGTTTTTT. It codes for CASSVRADKPNTGELFF.

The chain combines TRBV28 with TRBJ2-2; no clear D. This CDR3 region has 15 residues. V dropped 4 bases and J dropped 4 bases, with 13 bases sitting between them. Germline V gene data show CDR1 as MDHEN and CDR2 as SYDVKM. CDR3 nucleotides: TGTGCCAGCAGTTCCCCCACATGGCCCACCGGGGAGCTGTTTTTT. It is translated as CASSSPTWPTGELFF.

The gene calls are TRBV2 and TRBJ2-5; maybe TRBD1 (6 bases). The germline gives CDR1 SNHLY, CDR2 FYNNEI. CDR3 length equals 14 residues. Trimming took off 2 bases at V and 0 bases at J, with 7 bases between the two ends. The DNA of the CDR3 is TGTGCCAGCAGTGAAAACAGGGACCAAGAGACCCAGTACTTC. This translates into CASSENRDQETQYF.

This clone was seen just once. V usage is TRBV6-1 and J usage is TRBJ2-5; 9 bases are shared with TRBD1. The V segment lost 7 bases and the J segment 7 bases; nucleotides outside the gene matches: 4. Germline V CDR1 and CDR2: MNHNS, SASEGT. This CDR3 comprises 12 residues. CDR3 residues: CASIDRGGTQYF. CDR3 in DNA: TGTGCCAGCATCGACAGGGGGGGGACCCAGTACTTC.

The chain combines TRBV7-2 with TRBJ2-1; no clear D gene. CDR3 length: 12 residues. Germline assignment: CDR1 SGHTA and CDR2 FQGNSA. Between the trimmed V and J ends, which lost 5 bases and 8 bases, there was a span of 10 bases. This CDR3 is CASSPIEDEQFF. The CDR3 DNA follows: TGTGCCAGCAGCCCCATAGAGGATGAGCAGTTCTTC.

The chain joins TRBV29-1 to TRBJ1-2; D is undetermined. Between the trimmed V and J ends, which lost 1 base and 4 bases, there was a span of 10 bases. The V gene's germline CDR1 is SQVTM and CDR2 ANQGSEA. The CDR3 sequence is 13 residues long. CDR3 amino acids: CSVEAVDLYGYTF. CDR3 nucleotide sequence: TGCAGCGTTGAAGCTGTGGACCTCTATGGCTACACCTTC.

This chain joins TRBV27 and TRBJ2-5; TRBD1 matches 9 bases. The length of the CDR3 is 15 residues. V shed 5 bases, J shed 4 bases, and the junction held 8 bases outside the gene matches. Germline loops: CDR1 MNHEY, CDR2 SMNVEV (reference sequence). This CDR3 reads CASSPRDRVLETQYF. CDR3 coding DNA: TGTGCCAGCAGTCCCCGGGACAGGGTCTTAGAGACCCAGTACTTC.

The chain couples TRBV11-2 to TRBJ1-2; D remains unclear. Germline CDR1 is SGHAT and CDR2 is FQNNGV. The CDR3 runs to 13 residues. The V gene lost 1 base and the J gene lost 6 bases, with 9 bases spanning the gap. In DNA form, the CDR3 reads TGTGCCAGCAGCTTAGGACCTAGGGATGGCTACACCTTC. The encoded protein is CASSLGPRDGYTF.

The CDR3 DNA sequence: TGTGCCAGCAACAGGGGGCCCGCCTGGGAGCAGTACTTC. Protein: CASNRGPAWEQYF. V and J are TRBV28 and TRBJ2-7; 9 nucleotides align to TRBD1. V shed 7 bases and J 7 bases; nucleotides not matched to a gene: 8. The V gene's germline CDR1 is MDHEN and CDR2 SYDVKM. The CDR3 is 13 residues long.

CDR3 in DNA: TGTGCCAGCAGTGGGGGTTGGGCAGATACGCAGTATTTT. It codes for CASSGGWADTQYF. The V gene is TRBV7-8, the J gene TRBJ2-3, with D tentatively TRBD1 or TRBD2 (5 bases each). This CDR3 has 13 amino acids. Trimming removed 6 bases from V and 4 bases from J, with 11 bases in between. CDR1 and CDR2 from the germline V gene are SGHVS and FQNEAQ.

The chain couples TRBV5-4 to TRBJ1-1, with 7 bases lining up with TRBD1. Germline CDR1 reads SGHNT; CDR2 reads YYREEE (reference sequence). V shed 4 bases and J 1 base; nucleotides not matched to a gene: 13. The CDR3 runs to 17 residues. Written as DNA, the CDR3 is TGTGCCAGCAGCCCCCCGGGACAGCTAACAAGGAACACTGAAGCTTTCTTT. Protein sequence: CASSPPGQLTRNTEAFF.

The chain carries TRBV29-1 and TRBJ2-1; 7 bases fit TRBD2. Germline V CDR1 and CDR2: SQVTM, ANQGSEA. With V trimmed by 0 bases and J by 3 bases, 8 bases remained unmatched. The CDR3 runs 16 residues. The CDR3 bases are TGCAGCGTTGAAGATCGAGTGGGAGGGGACTACAATGAGCAGTTCTTC. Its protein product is CSVEDRVGGDYNEQFF.

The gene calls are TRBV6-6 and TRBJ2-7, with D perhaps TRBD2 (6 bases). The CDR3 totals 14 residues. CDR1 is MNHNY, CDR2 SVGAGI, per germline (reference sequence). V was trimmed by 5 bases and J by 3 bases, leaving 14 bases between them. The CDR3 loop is CASSPRGGNYEQYF. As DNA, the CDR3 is TGTGCCAGCAGTCCAAGGGGAGGAAACTACGAGCAGTACTTC.

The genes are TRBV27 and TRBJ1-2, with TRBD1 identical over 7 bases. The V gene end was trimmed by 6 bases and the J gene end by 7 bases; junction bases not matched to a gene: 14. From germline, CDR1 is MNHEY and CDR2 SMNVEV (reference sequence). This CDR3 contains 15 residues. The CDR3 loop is CASSYEMTGSGGYTF. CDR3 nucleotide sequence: TGTGCCAGCAGCTATGAAATGACAGGGAGCGGTGGCTACACCTTC.

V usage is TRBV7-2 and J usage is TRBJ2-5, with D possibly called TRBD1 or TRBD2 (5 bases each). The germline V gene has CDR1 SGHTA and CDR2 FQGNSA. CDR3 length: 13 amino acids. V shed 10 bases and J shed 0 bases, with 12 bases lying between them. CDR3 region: CATQGRYQETQYF. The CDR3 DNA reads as TGTGCCACCCAGGGACGGTACCAAGAGACCCAGTACTTC.

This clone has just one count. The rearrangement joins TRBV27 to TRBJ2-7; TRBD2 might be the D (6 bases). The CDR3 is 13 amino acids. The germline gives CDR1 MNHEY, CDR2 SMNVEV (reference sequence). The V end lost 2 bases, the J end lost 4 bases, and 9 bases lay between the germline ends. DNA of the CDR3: TGTGCCAGCAGTTTAATGGCGGGGTACGAGCAGTACTTC. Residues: CASSLMAGYEQYF.

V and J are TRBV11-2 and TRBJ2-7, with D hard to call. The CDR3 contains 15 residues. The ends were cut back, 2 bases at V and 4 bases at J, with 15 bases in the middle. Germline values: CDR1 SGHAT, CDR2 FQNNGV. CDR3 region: CASSLFVPGAYEQYF. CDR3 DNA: TGTGCCAGCAGCTTATTTGTTCCGGGCGCTTACGAGCAGTACTTC.

Written as DNA, the CDR3 is TGTGCCAGCAGCGACCGATGGACTATGGAGGGGAACACTGAAGCTTTCTTT. Its protein is CASSDRWTMEGNTEAFF. The V call is TRBV28, the J call TRBJ1-1; D gene ambiguous. Germline V CDR1 and CDR2: MDHEN, SYDVKM. The CDR3 contains 17 residues. The V gene lost 6 bases and the J gene lost 1 base, with 21 bases spanning the gap. Based on the CDR3 plus reference TRBV28 and TRBJ1-1, the full variable domain is DVKVTQSSRYLVKRTGEKVFLECVQDMDHENMFWYRQDPGLGLRLIYFSYDVKMKEKGDIPEGYSVSREKKERFSLILESASTNQTSMYLCASSDRWTMEGNTEAFFGQGTRLTVV.

The CDR3 region has the DNA TGTGCCAGCAATGCCGGAGACAGCTATGGCTACACCTTC. This sequence encodes CASNAGDSYGYTF. The chain links TRBV7-9 to TRBJ1-2; a weak D match, TRBD1 (5 bases). Trimming shortened V by 7 bases and J by 4 bases, and 13 bases separated the two germline ends. This CDR3 region has 13 residues. CDR1 is SEHNR and CDR2 is FQNEAQ in the germline V gene (reference sequence).

The CDR3 DNA sequence: TGCGCCACCGCCGTGGCGGGGACCGGGGAGCTGTTTTTT. Encoded protein: CATAVAGTGELFF. This sequence joins TRBV10-1 and TRBJ2-2; tentative D call: TRBD2 (6 bases). CDR1 and CDR2 (germline): WNHNN, SYGVQD (reference sequence). Trimming cost V 10 bases and J 5 bases, with 14 bases left between them. This CDR3 is 13 amino acids long.

The CDR3 reads CASSLVGQLYEQYF. In DNA, the CDR3 is TGTGCCAGCAGCTTGGTGGGACAGCTTTACGAGCAGTACTTC. The chain combines TRBV7-9 with TRBJ2-7; 7 nucleotides match TRBD1. The V gene's germline CDR1 is SEHNR and CDR2 FQNEAQ (reference sequence). CDR3 length: 14 amino acids. V dropped 3 bases and J dropped 4; count of bases not matched to a gene: 6.

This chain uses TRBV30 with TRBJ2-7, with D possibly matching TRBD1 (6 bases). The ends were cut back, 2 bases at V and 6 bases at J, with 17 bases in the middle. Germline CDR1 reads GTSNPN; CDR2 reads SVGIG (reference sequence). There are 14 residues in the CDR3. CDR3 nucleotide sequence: TGTGCCTGGAGTAAAACAGGGTTGGGTTCCGAGCAGTACTTC. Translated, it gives CAWSKTGLGSEQYF.